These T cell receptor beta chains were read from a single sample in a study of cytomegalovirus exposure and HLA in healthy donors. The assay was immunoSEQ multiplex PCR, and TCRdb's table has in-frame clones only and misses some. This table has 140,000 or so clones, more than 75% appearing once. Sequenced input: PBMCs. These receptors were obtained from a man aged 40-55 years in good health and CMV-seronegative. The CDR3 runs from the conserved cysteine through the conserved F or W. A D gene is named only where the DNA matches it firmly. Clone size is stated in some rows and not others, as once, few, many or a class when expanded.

CDR3 DNA: TGTGCCAGCAGTGAAGGACTAACCACAGATACGCAGTATTTT
CDR3 protein: CASSEGLTTDTQYF
D gene: NA
clone size: NA
J gene: TRBJ2-3
V gene: TRBV2

CDR3 DNA: TGTGCCAGCAGTTACTCCTTCTCTAGGGCCAAAAACATTCAGTACTTC
CDR3 protein: CASSYSFSRAKNIQYF
D gene: NA
clone size: NA
J gene: TRBJ2-4
V gene: TRBV6-5

CDR3 DNA: TGTTCCAGCGGACAGGGTAACTCCTACGAGCAGTACTTC
CDR3 protein: CSSGQGNSYEQYF
D gene: TRBD1
clone size: NA
J gene: TRBJ2-7
V gene: TRBV7-9

CDR3 DNA: TGTGCCAGCAGCTTTGGACTCGGCACAGATACGCAGTATTTT
CDR3 protein: CASSFGLGTDTQYF
D gene: NA
clone size: NA
J gene: TRBJ2-3
V gene: TRBV5-6

CDR3 DNA: TGTGCCAGCAGCTTGGGGGGATTCTATCAGCCCCAGCATTTT
CDR3 protein: CASSLGGFYQPQHF
D gene: NA
clone size: once
J gene: TRBJ1-5
V gene: TRBV7-4

CDR3 DNA: TGTGCCAGCAGACTACAGGGAGATAGCAATCAGCCCCAGCATTTT
CDR3 protein: CASRLQGDSNQPQHF
D gene: NA
clone size: NA
J gene: TRBJ1-5
V gene: TRBV6-5

CDR3 DNA: TGTGCCAGCAGTCAGGGACAGCAACAAGAGACCCAGTACTTC
CDR3 protein: CASSQGQQQETQYF
D gene: TRBD1
clone size: NA
J gene: TRBJ2-5
V gene: TRBV6-1

CDR3 DNA: TGTGCCAGCAGCCCATTCGACAGGGGGCATTATGGCTACACCTTC
CDR3 protein: CASSPFDRGHYGYTF
D gene: TRBD1
clone size: NA
J gene: TRBJ1-2
V gene: TRBV9

CDR3 DNA: TGTGCCAGCAGCCCCAACAGTGTTGGGGCCAACGTCCTGACTTTC
CDR3 protein: CASSPNSVGANVLTF
D gene: NA
clone size: NA
J gene: TRBJ2-6
V gene: TRBV7-9

CDR3 DNA: TGTGCCAGCAGTTACGTGGGACAGGGTAATTCACCCCTCCACTTT
CDR3 protein: CASSYVGQGNSPLHF
D gene: TRBD1
clone size: once
J gene: TRBJ1-6
V gene: TRBV28

CDR3 DNA: TGCGCCAGCCCCCCGGGGGGGGGAGGACCAAATACCGGGGAGCTGTTTTTT
CDR3 protein: CASPPGGGGPNTGELFF
D gene: TRBD2
clone size: NA
J gene: TRBJ2-2
V gene: TRBV4-3

CDR3 DNA: TGCGCCAGCAGCTGGGGTGGTAGCGGGGGGTCCTACGAGCAGTACTTC
CDR3 protein: CASSWGGSGGSYEQYF
D gene: TRBD2
clone size: few
J gene: TRBJ2-7
V gene: TRBV5-1

CDR3 DNA: TGTGCCAGCAGCTTGTCGCAGGGGTTTGGTGAGCAGTTCTTC
CDR3 protein: CASSLSQGFGEQFF
D gene: NA
clone size: NA
J gene: TRBJ2-1
V gene: TRBV5-5

CDR3 DNA: TGTGCCAGTGCCTATGGGACAGGGCAGAGGAACACTGAAGCTTTCTTT
CDR3 protein: CASAYGTGQRNTEAFF
D gene: TRBD1
clone size: once
J gene: TRBJ1-1
V gene: TRBV19

CDR3 DNA: TGTGCCAGCAGACGTATGACAGGGGGCCCTGGGGCCAACGTCCTGACTTTC
CDR3 protein: CASRRMTGGPGANVLTF
D gene: TRBD1
clone size: NA
J gene: TRBJ2-6
V gene: TRBV28

CDR3 DNA: TGCGCCAGCAGCAGACAGGGGTCGGTCACAGATACGCAGTATTTT
CDR3 protein: CASSRQGSVTDTQYF
D gene: TRBD1
clone size: NA
J gene: TRBJ2-3
V gene: TRBV4-1

CDR3 DNA: TGTGCCAGCAGTGTAGGGACTAGCGGGCAGGGGGCAGATACGCAGTATTTT
CDR3 protein: CASSVGTSGQGADTQYF
D gene: TRBD2
clone size: NA
J gene: TRBJ2-3
V gene: TRBV2

CDR3 DNA: TGTGCCAGCAGCTTAGATATGGGACAGAACAACAATGAGCAGTTCTTC
CDR3 protein: CASSLDMGQNNNEQFF
D gene: TRBD1
clone size: NA
J gene: TRBJ2-1
V gene: TRBV11-2

CDR3 DNA: TGTGCCAGCTCACTAGGACAGGGGAGGACTGAAGCTTTCTTT
CDR3 protein: CASSLGQGRTEAFF
D gene: TRBD1
clone size: few
J gene: TRBJ1-1
V gene: TRBV18